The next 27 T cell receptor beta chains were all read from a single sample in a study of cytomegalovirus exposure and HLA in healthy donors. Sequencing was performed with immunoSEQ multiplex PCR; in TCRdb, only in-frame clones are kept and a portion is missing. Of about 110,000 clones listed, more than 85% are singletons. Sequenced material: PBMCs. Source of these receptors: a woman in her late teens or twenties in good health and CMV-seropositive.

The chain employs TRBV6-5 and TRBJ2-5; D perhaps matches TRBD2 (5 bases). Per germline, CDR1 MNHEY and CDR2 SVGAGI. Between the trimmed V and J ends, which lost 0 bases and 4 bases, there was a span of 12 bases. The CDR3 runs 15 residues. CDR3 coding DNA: TGTGCCAGCAGTTACTCCGGCTACCGGGGAGAGACCCAGTACTTC. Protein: CASSYSGYRGETQYF.

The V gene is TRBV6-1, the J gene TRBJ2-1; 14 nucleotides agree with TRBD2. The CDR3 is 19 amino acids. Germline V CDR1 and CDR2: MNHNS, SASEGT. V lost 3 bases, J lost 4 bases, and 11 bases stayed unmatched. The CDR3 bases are TGTGCCAGCAGTGACGGACTAGCGGGGGGCTTTGGGGTTTACAATGAGCAGTTCTTC. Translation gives CASSDGLAGGFGVYNEQFF.

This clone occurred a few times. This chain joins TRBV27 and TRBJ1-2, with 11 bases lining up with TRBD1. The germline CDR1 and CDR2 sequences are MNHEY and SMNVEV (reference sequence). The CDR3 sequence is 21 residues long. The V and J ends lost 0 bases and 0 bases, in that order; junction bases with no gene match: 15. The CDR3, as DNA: TGTGCCAGCAGTTTATCTCGGGTAGGGGACAGGGGGAGGCCAGCTAACTATGGCTACACCTTC. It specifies CASSLSRVGDRGRPANYGYTF.

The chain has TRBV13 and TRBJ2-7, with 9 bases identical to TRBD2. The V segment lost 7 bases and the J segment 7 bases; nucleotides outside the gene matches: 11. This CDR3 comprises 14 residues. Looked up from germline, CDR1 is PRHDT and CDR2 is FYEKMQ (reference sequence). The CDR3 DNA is TGTGCCAGCAACTCTAGCGGGACCTTTAGGGAGCAGTACTTC. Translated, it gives CASNSSGTFREQYF.

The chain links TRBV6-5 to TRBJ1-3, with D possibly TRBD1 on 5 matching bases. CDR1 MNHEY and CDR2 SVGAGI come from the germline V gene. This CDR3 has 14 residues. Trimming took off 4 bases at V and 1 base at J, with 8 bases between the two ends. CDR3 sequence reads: CASSFRGSGNTIYF. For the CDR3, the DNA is TGTGCCAGCAGTTTCCGGGGGTCTGGAAACACCATATATTTT.

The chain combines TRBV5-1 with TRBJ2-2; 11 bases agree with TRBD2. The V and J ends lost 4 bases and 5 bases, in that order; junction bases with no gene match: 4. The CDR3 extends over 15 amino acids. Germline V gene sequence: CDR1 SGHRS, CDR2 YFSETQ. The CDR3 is CASSQTSGETGELFF. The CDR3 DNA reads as TGCGCCAGCAGCCAGACTAGCGGGGAAACCGGGGAGCTGTTTTTT.

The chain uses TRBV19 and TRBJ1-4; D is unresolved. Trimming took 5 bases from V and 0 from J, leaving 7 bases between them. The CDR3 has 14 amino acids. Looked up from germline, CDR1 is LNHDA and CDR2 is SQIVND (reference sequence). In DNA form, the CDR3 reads TGTGCCAGTAGTCCAGTTGCAACTAATGAAAAACTGTTTTTT. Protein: CASSPVATNEKLFF. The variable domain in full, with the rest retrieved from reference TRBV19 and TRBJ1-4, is DGGITQSPKYLFRKEGQNVTLSCEQNLNHDAMYWYRQDPGQGLRLIYYSQIVNDFQKGDIAEGYSVSREKKESFPLTVTSAQKNPTAFYLCASSPVATNEKLFFGSGTQLSVL.

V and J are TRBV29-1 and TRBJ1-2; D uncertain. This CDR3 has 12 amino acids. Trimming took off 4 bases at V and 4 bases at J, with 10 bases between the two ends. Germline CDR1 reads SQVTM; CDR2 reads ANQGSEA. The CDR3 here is CSVVGSIYGYTF. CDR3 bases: TGCAGCGTTGTGGGCAGCATCTATGGCTACACCTTC.

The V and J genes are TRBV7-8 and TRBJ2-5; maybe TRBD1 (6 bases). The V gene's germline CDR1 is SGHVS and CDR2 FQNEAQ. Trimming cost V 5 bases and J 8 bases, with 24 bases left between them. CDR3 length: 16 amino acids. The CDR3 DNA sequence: TGTGCCAGCAGCATAAACAGGGCGCTTCGTTTAGGAACCCAGTACTTC. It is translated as CASSINRALRLGTQYF.

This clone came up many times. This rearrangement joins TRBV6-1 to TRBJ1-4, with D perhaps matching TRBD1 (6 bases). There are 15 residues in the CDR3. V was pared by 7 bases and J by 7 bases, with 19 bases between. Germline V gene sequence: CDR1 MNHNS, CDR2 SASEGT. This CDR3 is CASTKAGGRVEKLFF. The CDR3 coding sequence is TGTGCCAGCACCAAAGCGGGGGGGCGCGTTGAAAAACTGTTTTTT.

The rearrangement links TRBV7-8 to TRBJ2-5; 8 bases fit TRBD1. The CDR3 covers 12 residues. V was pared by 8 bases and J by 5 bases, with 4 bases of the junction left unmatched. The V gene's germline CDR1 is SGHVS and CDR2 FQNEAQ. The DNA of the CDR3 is TGTGCCAGCGGCAGGGGGCTGGAGACCCAGTACTTC. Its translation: CASGRGLETQYF.

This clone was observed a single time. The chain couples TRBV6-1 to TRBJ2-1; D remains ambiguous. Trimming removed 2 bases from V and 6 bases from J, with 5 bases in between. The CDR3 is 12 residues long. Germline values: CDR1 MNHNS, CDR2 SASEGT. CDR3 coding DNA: TGTGCCAGCAGTGAAACAGTCAATGAGCAGTTCTTC. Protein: CASSETVNEQFF.

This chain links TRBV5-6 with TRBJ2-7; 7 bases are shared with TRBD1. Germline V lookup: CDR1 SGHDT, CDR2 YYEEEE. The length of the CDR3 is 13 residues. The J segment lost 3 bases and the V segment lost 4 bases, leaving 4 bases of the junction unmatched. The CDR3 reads CASSTGQHYEQYF. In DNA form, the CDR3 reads TGTGCCAGCAGCACGGGACAGCACTACGAGCAGTACTTC.

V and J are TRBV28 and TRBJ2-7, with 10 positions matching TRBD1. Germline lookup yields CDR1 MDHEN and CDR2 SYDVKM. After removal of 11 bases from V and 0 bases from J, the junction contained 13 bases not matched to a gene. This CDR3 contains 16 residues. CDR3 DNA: TGTGCCGCCCAAGGGACAGGGGCGTCCTCCTCCTACGAGCAGTACTTC. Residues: CAAQGTGASSSYEQYF.

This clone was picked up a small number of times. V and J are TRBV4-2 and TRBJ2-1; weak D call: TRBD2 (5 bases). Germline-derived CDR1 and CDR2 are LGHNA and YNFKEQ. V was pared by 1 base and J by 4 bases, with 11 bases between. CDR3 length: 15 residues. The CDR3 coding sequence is TGTGCCAGCAGCCAAGGCGGGCCCAAGTACAATGAGCAGTTCTTC. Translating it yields CASSQGGPKYNEQFF.

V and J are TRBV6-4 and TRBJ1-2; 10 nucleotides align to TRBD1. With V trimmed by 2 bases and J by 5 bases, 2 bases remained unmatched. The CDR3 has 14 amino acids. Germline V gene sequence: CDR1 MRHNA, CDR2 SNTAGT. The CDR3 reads CASSDGGQGYGYTF. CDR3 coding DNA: TGTGCCAGCAGTGACGGGGGACAGGGGTATGGCTACACCTTC.

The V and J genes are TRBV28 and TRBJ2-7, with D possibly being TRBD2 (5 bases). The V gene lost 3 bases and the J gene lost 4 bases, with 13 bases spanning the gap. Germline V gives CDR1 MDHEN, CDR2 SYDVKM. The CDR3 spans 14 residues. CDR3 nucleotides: TGTGCCAGCAGTTTTAATAGGACTCCGTACGAGCAGTACTTC. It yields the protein CASSFNRTPYEQYF.

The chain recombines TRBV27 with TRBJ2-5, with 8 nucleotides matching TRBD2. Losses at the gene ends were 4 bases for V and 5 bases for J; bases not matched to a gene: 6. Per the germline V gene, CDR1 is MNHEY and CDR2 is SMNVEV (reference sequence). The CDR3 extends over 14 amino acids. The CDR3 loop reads CASSWGGGRETQYF. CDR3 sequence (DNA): TGTGCCAGCAGTTGGGGCGGGGGGAGGGAGACCCAGTACTTC.

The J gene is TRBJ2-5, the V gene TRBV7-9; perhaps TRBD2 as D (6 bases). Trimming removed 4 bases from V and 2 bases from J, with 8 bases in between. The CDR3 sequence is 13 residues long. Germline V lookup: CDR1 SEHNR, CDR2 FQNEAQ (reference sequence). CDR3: CASSSLAQETQYF. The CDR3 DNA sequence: TGTGCCAGCAGCTCACTAGCACAAGAGACCCAGTACTTC.

DNA for the CDR3: TGTGCCAGCAGCCCAGACTGGACAGATACGCAGTATTTT. Translation: CASSPDWTDTQYF. The chain couples TRBV7-9 to TRBJ2-3; D unresolved. V lost 5 bases, J lost 3 bases, and 9 bases lay in between. CDR3 length equals 13 residues. Per the germline V gene, CDR1 is SEHNR and CDR2 is FQNEAQ (reference sequence).

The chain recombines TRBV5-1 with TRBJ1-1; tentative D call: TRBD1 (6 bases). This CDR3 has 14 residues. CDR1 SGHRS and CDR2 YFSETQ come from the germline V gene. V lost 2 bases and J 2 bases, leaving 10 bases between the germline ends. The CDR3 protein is CASSFSGANTEAFF. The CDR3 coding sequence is TGCGCCAGCAGCTTTTCAGGGGCAAACACTGAAGCTTTCTTT.

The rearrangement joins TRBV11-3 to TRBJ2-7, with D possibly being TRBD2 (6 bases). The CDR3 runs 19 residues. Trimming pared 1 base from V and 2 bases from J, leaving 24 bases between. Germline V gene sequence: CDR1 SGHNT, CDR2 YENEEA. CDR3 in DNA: TGTGCCAGCAGCTTAGGGGATTGGGTCCGGGTTGGGGGGACCTACGAGCAGTACTTC. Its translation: CASSLGDWVRVGGTYEQYF.

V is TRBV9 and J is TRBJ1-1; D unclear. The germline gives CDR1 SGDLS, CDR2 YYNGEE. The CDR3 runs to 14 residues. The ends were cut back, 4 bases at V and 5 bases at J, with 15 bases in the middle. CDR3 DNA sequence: TGTGCCAGCAGCTCCGGGGAGTCGAGGACTGAAGCTTTCTTT. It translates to CASSSGESRTEAFF.

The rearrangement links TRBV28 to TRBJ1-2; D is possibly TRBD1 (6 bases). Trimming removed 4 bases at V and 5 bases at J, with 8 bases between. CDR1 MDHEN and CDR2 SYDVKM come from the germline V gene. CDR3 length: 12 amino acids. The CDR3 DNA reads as TGTGCCAGCAGTTCGGACAGATATGGCTACACCTTC. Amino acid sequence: CASSSDRYGYTF.

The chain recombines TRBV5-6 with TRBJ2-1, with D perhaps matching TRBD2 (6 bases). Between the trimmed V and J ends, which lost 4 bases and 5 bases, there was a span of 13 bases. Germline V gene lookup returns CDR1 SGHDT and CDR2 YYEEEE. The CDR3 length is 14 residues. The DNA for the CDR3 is TGTGCCAGCAGCCCACCGGGGAGGCACAATGAGCAGTTCTTC. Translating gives CASSPPGRHNEQFF.

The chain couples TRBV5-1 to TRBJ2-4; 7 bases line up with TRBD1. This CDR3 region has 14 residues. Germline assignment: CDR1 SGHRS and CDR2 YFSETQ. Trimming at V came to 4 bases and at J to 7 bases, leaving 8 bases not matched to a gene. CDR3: CASSPSGTENIQYF. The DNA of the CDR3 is TGCGCCAGCAGCCCCTCCGGGACAGAGAACATTCAGTACTTC.

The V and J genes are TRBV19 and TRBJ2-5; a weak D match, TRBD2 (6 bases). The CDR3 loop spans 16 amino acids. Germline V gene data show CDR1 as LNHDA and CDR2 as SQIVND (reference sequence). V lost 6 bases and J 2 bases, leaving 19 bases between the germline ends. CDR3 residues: CASRMHGAGKQETQYF. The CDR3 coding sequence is TGTGCCAGTAGAATGCATGGTGCGGGGAAACAAGAGACCCAGTACTTC.